Listed below are T cell receptor beta chains from one sample, sequenced in a study of blood T cells in healthy people across ages. In TCRdb, the 5' RACE reads were re-called with MiXCR into one record per CDR3 protein. The table shows 550,000 to 750,000 distinct CDR3 sequences, with 20% to 25% occurring only once. Sequencing input: blood. These receptor sequences come from a man between 65 and 80 years old in good health. CDR3s include the opening cysteine and the closing phenylalanine or tryptophan. The D gene is left open where the match is weak. The size of a clone is reported for some rows only, either as once, few or many, or as a class for expanded clones.

TRBJ1-1 once TRBV5-1 - TGCGCCAGCAGCTTGCGGGGCCTCACTGAAGCTTTCTTT CASSLRGLTEAFF
TRBJ2-3 few TRBV12-3/TRBV12-4 TRBD1 TGTGCCAGCAGTTTAAAGGTCGGGGACAGGGGGAACGCAGATACGCAGTATTTT CASSLKVGDRGNADTQYF
TRBJ1-4 - TRBV29-1 - TGCAGCGCCTCCCAGGGCCATGAAAAACTGTTTTTT CSASQGHEKLFF
TRBJ1-1 few TRBV5-1 TRBD1 TGCGTCAGCAGCTATACAGGGGAGAGAACTGAAGCTTTCTTT CVSSYTGERTEAFF
TRBJ1-4 - TRBV20-1 - TGCAGTGCTAGAGATTTTCGGACAGCGGCTAATGAAAAACTGTTTTTT CSARDFRTAANEKLFF
TRBJ2-7 - TRBV7-8 - TGTGCCAGCAGCATCCGGGGAGCCTACGAGCAGTACTTC CASSIRGAYEQYF
TRBJ2-7 many TRBV27 TRBD2 TGTGCCAGCAGTTTAAGGGGGACTAGCGGTTCCTACGAGCAGTACTTC CASSLRGTSGSYEQYF
TRBJ2-7 few TRBV3-1 - TGTGCCAGCAGCCAGGGTTTTCAGGTTACGGGCGAGCAGTACTTC CASSQGFQVTGEQYF
TRBJ1-3 - TRBV15 - TGTGCCACCAGCAGCGGGAGTAACCAGAACACCATATATTTT CATSSGSNQNTIYF
TRBJ2-7 - TRBV12-3/TRBV12-4 - TGTGCCAGCAGTTTCGAGCGGAGGACCTACGAGCAGTACTTC CASSFERRTYEQYF
TRBJ2-2 - TRBV15 - TGTGCCACCAGCAGACTTTCCCAAATTTGGGGGAGGGGGACCGGGGAGCTGTTTTTT CATSRLSQIWGRGTGELFF
TRBJ2-4 many TRBV3-1 - TGTGCCAGCAGCCAAAGAGAGGGTGGAAACATTCAGTACTTC CASSQREGGNIQYF
TRBJ2-5 - TRBV7-7 TRBD1 TGTGCCAGCAGCAAGTGGACAGGAGAGACCCAGTACTTC CASSKWTGETQYF
TRBJ2-7 few TRBV30 TRBD2 TGTGCCTGGAGCGGGACTAGGGGTGCCTACGAGCAGTACTTC CAWSGTRGAYEQYF
TRBJ1-2 - TRBV6-6 - TGTGCCAGCAGTTATGGGCAGGGACCTTACGGGAGTGGCTACACCTTC CASSYGQGPYGSGYTF
TRBJ1-2 few TRBV5-6 - TGTGCCAGCATCGGGGGCCCGAATGATAACTATGGCTACACCTTC CASIGGPNDNYGYTF
TRBJ1-1 - TRBV7-9 - TGTGCCAGCAGCTTCTTTCCTCAGACAGGCGGGAACACTGAAGCTTTCTTT CASSFFPQTGGNTEAFF
TRBJ1-5 - TRBV27 TRBD1 TGTGCCAGCAGTTTTTTAGGGGGCATAGATCAGCCCCAGCATTTT CASSFLGGIDQPQHF
TRBJ1-5 few TRBV6-2/TRBV6-3 - TGTGCCAGCAGTTACTCTCCGGGGACAAGCAATCAGCCCCAGCATTTT CASSYSPGTSNQPQHF
TRBJ2-1 - TRBV7-3 - TGTGCCAGCAGCGCACCGGGACTGTACAATGAGCAGTTCTTC CASSAPGLYNEQFF
TRBJ2-7 - TRBV28 - TGTGCCACCGGAGTCTCCTACGAGCAGTACTTC CATGVSYEQYF
TRBJ2-3 - TRBV7-9 TRBD2 TGTGCCAGCAGCTGGTACCCCGGGACTAGCGGGAGGGCCATCACAGATACGCAGTATTTT CASSWYPGTSGRAITDTQYF
TRBJ2-7 few TRBV5-8 TRBD1 TGTGCCAGCAGCTTGGAATCTCCGGGACAGAGCCACGAGCAGTACTTC CASSLESPGQSHEQYF
TRBJ2-5 - TRBV5-1 TRBD1 TGCGCCAGCAGGCAGGGGGTACAAGAGACCCAGTACTTC CASRQGVQETQYF
TRBJ2-7 - TRBV5-1 - TGCGCCAGCAGCTACCAGGGGGGCCAAAGTAACTACGAGCAGTACTTC CASSYQGGQSNYEQYF
TRBJ2-1 few TRBV14 - TGTGCCAGCAGCCAAGCTTTGGCCAGGGTGGGGTACAATGAGCAGTTCTTC CASSQALARVGYNEQFF
TRBJ2-6 - TRBV28 - TGTGCCAGCAGTTTAGGGGCCAACGTCCTGACTTTC CASSLGANVLTF
TRBJ2-3 few TRBV28 TRBD2 TGTGCCAGCATCGAGGCTAGCGGGAGGTTAGATACGCAGTATTTT CASIEASGRLDTQYF
TRBJ2-7 - TRBV20-1 TRBD2 TGCAGTGCTAGAGATTCAAGAGCGGGAAGAAGGTACGAGCAGTACTTC CSARDSRAGRRYEQYF
TRBJ2-1 - TRBV5-1 TRBD2 TGCGCCAGCAGCACCGGGACTAGCCTCTCCTACAATGAGCAGTTCTTC CASSTGTSLSYNEQFF
TRBJ2-1 - TRBV3-1 TRBD2 TGTGCCAGCAGCCAAGATTTTGGGGAAGCGGGGCACAGCTCCTACAATGAGCAGTTCTTC CASSQDFGEAGHSSYNEQFF
TRBJ2-7 - TRBV5-1 TRBD1 TGCGCCAGCAGTCCCACCGGGACAGGGTGGAGGATTAATACCTACGAGCAGTACTTC CASSPTGTGWRINTYEQYF
TRBJ1-5 few TRBV12-3/TRBV12-4 TRBD1 TGTGCCAGCAGTTTAGCACAGGGGGCTGTGAGCAATCAGCCCCAGCATTTT CASSLAQGAVSNQPQHF
TRBJ2-3 - TRBV29-1 TRBD2 TGCAGCGTCCGAACGGGGGGGAGCACAGATACGCAGTATTTT CSVRTGGSTDTQYF